This TCR beta chain is from a study of beta chain features in type 1 diabetes. General study findings and limits: Type 1 diabetes patients showed a moderate but significant shortening of TCRB CDR3s in all four CD4+ subsets.

The isolated RNA, all of it, was reverse transcribed, so expressed TCRB transcripts were what got sequenced. For naive, central memory and regulatory T cell samples, reads averaged around 3.6 million. Data came from immunoSEQ multiplex PCR; TCRdb stores just in-frame clones and leaves some out. The data hold almost 350,000 clones, with roughly 8% observed a single time. V lost 2 bases to trimming and J lost 4 bases, with 5 bases between them. Per the germline V gene, CDR1 is SEHNR and CDR2 is FQNEAQ (reference sequence). The length of the CDR3 is 12 residues. Note on this clone: The antigen remains undetermined.

V and J are TRBV7-9 and TRBJ2-5, with D perhaps matching TRBD2 (5 bases). The sequencing sample was made of central memory CD4+ T cells from blood. This TCR derives from a woman between 18 and 29 years old in good health. The chain's CDR3 is CASSLRGETQYF. Written as DNA, the CDR3 is TGTGCCAGCAGCTTACGGGGAGAGACCCAGTACTTC.